Following are 23 T cell receptor beta chains from one sample sequenced in a study of CD8+ T cells in alopecia areata. Treatment here: oral pan-JAK inhibitor, 5-10 mg twice daily. The sequencing template was cDNA reverse transcribed from extracted RNA. Sequenced by immunoSEQ multiplex PCR; TCRdb stores in-frame clones only, minus some. The table lists roughly 250,000 clones, roughly 60% of them singletons. The sequences come from CD4+ T cells sorted from blood, collected around week 54, from a patient treated with tofacitinib. Receptor source: a human donor with alopecia areata.

This sequence joins TRBV5-6 and TRBJ2-5; no clear D. CDR1 and CDR2 from the germline V gene are SGHDT and YYEEEE. The length of the CDR3 is 17 residues. V lost 2 bases and J 3 bases, leaving 20 bases between the germline ends. The chain's CDR3 is CASSLGWIGFAKETQYF. DNA for the CDR3: TGTGCCAGCAGCTTAGGGTGGATTGGGTTCGCGAAAGAGACCCAGTACTTC.

The chain employs TRBV2 and TRBJ1-4, with TRBD1 matching 8 bases. This CDR3 has 15 amino acids. Germline CDR1 and CDR2: SNHLY and FYNNEI. V was clipped by 4 bases and J by 7 bases; unmatched bases: 8. For the CDR3, the DNA is TGTGCCAGCAGTGTCTCCCAGGGGGCTGGTGAAAAACTGTTTTTT. Amino acid sequence: CASSVSQGAGEKLFF.

The chain is built from TRBV4-1 and TRBJ1-6, with unresolved D. The V and J ends lost 1 base and 0 bases respectively, with 10 bases between them. Germline loops: CDR1 MGHRA, CDR2 YSYEKL. This CDR3 region has 17 residues. CDR3 residues: CASSQVVGSSYNSPLHF. CDR3 bases: TGCGCCAGCAGCCAAGTAGTTGGCAGCTCCTATAATTCACCCCTCCACTTT.

This clone showed up just a few times. This chain uses TRBV9 with TRBJ1-2, with no clear D. CDR1 is SGDLS, CDR2 YYNGEE, per germline. The CDR3 loop spans 12 amino acids. V dropped 0 bases and J dropped 5 bases, with 5 bases sitting between them. The CDR3 DNA is TGTGCCAGCAGCGTAGACGAGTATGGCTACACCTTC. Translated: CASSVDEYGYTF. The complete variable domain, with remaining parts taken from reference TRBV9 and TRBJ1-2, reads DSGVTQTPKHLITATGQRVTLRCSPRSGDLSVYWYQQSLDQGLQFLIQYYNGEERAKGNILERFSAQQFPDLHSELNLSSLELGDSALYFCASSVDEYGYTFGSGTRLTVV.

The V gene is TRBV4-3, the J gene TRBJ1-2, with a weak D call TRBD1 (5 bases). This CDR3 is 13 amino acids long. Germline loops: CDR1 LGHNA, CDR2 YSLEER. V shed 1 base and J shed 10 bases, with 13 bases lying between them. This CDR3 is CASSQGRTWPYTF. The CDR3 nucleotides are TGCGCCAGCAGCCAAGGACGGACATGGCCCTACACCTTC.

V is TRBV29-1 and J is TRBJ1-1, with D unresolved. The CDR3 consists of 10 residues. The ends were cut back, 7 bases at V and 4 bases at J, with 7 bases in the middle. Germline V gene sequence: CDR1 SQVTM, CDR2 ANQGSEA. The CDR3 coding sequence is TGCAGCGCTCGGGTCACTGAAGCTTTCTTT. Its protein is CSARVTEAFF.

The chain combines TRBV30 with TRBJ2-5, with TRBD1 matching over 11 bases. The CDR3 is 13 amino acids. The ends lost 5 bases at V and 5 bases at J; junction bases unmatched: 4. CDR1 is GTSNPN and CDR2 is SVGIG in the germline V gene (reference sequence). The CDR3 region has the DNA TGTGCCTGGGGGACAGGGGGTAGGGAGACCCAGTACTTC. Amino acid sequence: CAWGTGGRETQYF.

The chain has TRBV29-1 and TRBJ2-4, with D unresolved. Trimming cost V 2 bases and J 2 bases, with 7 bases left between them. The CDR3 extends over 13 amino acids. Germline loops: CDR1 SQVTM, CDR2 ANQGSEA. This CDR3 is CSVEIGTKNIQYF. The DNA for the CDR3 is TGCAGCGTTGAAATCGGAACCAAAAACATTCAGTACTTC.

The chain carries TRBV14 and TRBJ1-2; D call uncertain. The CDR3 loop spans 13 amino acids. The V end was cut by 4 bases, the J end by 7 bases, with 13 bases between. Per the germline V gene, CDR1 is SGHDN and CDR2 is FVKESK. Written as DNA, the CDR3 is TGTGCCAGCAGCCCGCAAACTCGGACTGGCTACACCTTC. Translation: CASSPQTRTGYTF.

This clone has a handful of counts. The genes are TRBV10-3 and TRBJ2-2, with 9 bases aligning to TRBD1. J lost 5 bases, V lost 3 bases, and 13 bases had no gene match. The germline V gene has CDR1 ENHRY and CDR2 SYGVKD. The CDR3 sequence is 18 residues long. This CDR3 is CAISDPGQGDTPTGELFF. The CDR3 DNA follows: TGTGCCATCAGTGACCCGGGACAGGGTGATACCCCGACCGGGGAGCTGTTTTTT.

The chain recombines TRBV9 with TRBJ2-7, with D uncertain. The CDR3 spans 15 residues. V lost 0 bases and J lost 2, with 12 bases in between. The V gene's germline CDR1 is SGDLS and CDR2 YYNGEE. The CDR3, as DNA: TGTGCCAGCAGCGTAGATGAAGGATGGGCCTACGAGCAGTACTTC. Residues: CASSVDEGWAYEQYF. The whole variable domain, remainder taken from reference TRBV9 and TRBJ2-7, is DSGVTQTPKHLITATGQRVTLRCSPRSGDLSVYWYQQSLDQGLQFLIQYYNGEERAKGNILERFSAQQFPDLHSELNLSSLELGDSALYFCASSVDEGWAYEQYFGPGTRLTVT.

The chain is built from TRBV18 and TRBJ1-6; maybe TRBD1 (5 bases). Looked up from germline, CDR1 is KGHSH and CDR2 is LQKENI. This CDR3 comprises 15 residues. Trimming pared 3 bases from V and 7 bases from J, leaving 13 bases between. The CDR3 sequence is CASSPTAGTNSPLHF. CDR3 sequence (DNA): TGTGCCAGCTCACCGACGGCAGGGACCAATTCACCCCTCCACTTT.

The sample holds a few counts of this clone. The chain carries TRBV6-5 and TRBJ2-5; weak D call: TRBD1 (6 bases). The germline CDR1 and CDR2 sequences are MNHEY and SVGAGI. The CDR3 totals 13 residues. Trimming stripped 4 bases from V and 7 bases from J, with 13 bases between. The CDR3 region has the DNA TGTGCCAGCAGTTGGGACACCCGAGGGACCCAGTACTTC. It is translated as CASSWDTRGTQYF.

The gene calls are TRBV7-9 and TRBJ2-3; 7 bases are a match to TRBD1. The CDR3 totals 17 residues. The germline V gene encodes CDR1 SEHNR and CDR2 FQNEAQ (reference sequence). With V trimmed by 5 bases and J by 3 bases, 14 bases remained unmatched. The CDR3: CASSTIRQGSGTDTQYF. CDR3 DNA: TGTGCCAGCAGCACGATCAGACAGGGTAGTGGGACAGATACGCAGTATTTT.

The table lists this clone with a count of one. This chain joins TRBV6-5 and TRBJ2-5; possibly TRBD2 for D (5 bases). Trimming took off 4 bases at V and 2 bases at J, with 17 bases between the two ends. CDR1 is MNHEY, CDR2 SVGAGI, per germline. The CDR3 has 16 residues. The CDR3 nucleotides read TGTGCCAGCAGTTTAGGAGTGGCTAGCCGTCAAGAGACCCAGTACTTC. Translating gives CASSLGVASRQETQYF.

In DNA form, the CDR3 reads TGTGCCAGCAGTCGGACAGGGATAAACACCATATATTTT. It codes for CASSRTGINTIYF. The rearrangement uses TRBV6-5 and TRBJ1-3, with 8 bases matching TRBD1. V trimming: 5 bases; J trimming: 6 bases; junction bases outside the gene matches: 3. Germline CDR1 is MNHEY and CDR2 is SVGAGI. The CDR3 extends over 13 amino acids.

The chain is built from TRBV7-9 and TRBJ1-5, with TRBD1 identical over 9 bases. The CDR3 extends over 14 amino acids. Germline V gene sequence: CDR1 SEHNR, CDR2 FQNEAQ (reference sequence). V shed 4 bases and J 4 bases; nucleotides not matched to a gene: 2. In DNA, the CDR3 is TGTGCCAGCAGCTCGACAGGGGGTAATCAGCCCCAGCATTTT. It yields the protein CASSSTGGNQPQHF.

The rearrangement uses TRBV30 and TRBJ1-2; 8 nucleotides agree with TRBD1. Trimming took 5 bases from V and 6 from J; bases not matched to a gene: 8. There are 13 residues in the CDR3. CDR1 and CDR2 (germline): GTSNPN, SVGIG (reference sequence). The CDR3 nucleotides read TGTGCCTGGGAAATCAGGGGGCATGATGGCTACACCTTC. This translates into CAWEIRGHDGYTF.

This clone was seen more than once but under ten times. J is TRBJ2-1 and V is TRBV6-5; D might be TRBD1 or TRBD2, each matching 6 bases. V was trimmed by 2 bases and J by 8 bases, leaving 7 bases between them. Germline CDR1 reads MNHEY; CDR2 reads SVGAGI. This CDR3 has 12 residues. CDR3 sequence: CASSYGGHEQFF. The CDR3 coding sequence is TGTGCCAGCAGTTACGGGGGGCATGAGCAGTTCTTC.

This clone has just a few counts. The chain uses TRBV9 and TRBJ2-7; D is perhaps TRBD2 (5 bases). With 0 bases removed from V and 9 bases from J, the gap between germline ends came to 16 bases. The CDR3 extends over 14 amino acids. Germline assignment: CDR1 SGDLS and CDR2 YYNGEE. CDR3: CASSVGGGSLRQYF. CDR3 nucleotide sequence: TGTGCCAGCAGCGTAGGAGGCGGGTCTCTACGGCAGTACTTC. Combining the CDR3 with reference TRBV9 and TRBJ2-7 gives the whole variable domain DSGVTQTPKHLITATGQRVTLRCSPRSGDLSVYWYQQSLDQGLQFLIQYYNGEERAKGNILERFSAQQFPDLHSELNLSSLELGDSALYFCASSVGGGSLRQYFGPGTRLTVT.

The chain has TRBV30 and TRBJ2-7; D might be TRBD1 (5 bases). Germline V gene lookup returns CDR1 GTSNPN and CDR2 SVGIG (reference sequence). Trimming removed 0 bases from V and 3 bases from J, with 12 bases in between. The CDR3 totals 14 residues. The CDR3 sequence is CAWSVGVGHYEQYF. DNA of the CDR3: TGTGCCTGGAGTGTAGGGGTCGGCCACTACGAGCAGTACTTC.

Comments on this clone: Different DNA sequences within this sample yield the same CDR3. The chain links TRBV29-1 to TRBJ1-1; tentative D call: TRBD1 (5 bases). V lost 6 bases and J lost 0, with 11 bases in between. Germline V CDR1 and CDR2: SQVTM, ANQGSEA. This CDR3 is built from 13 residues. The CDR3 bases are TGCAGCGTAGCGGGACTCCTGAACACTGAAGCTTTCTTT. Encoded protein: CSVAGLLNTEAFF.

This clone has just a few counts. The chain joins TRBV29-1 to TRBJ2-2; 9 nucleotides agree with TRBD2. With V trimmed by 0 bases and J by 2 bases, 7 bases remained unmatched. Germline lookup yields CDR1 SQVTM and CDR2 ANQGSEA. The CDR3 extends over 17 amino acids. The CDR3 coding sequence is TGCAGCGTTGAAGATCGCAGACTAGCGGAAAACACCGGGGAGCTGTTTTTT. Its translation: CSVEDRRLAENTGELFF.